The rows below give T cell receptor beta chains drawn from one sample of a study of blood T cell repertoires in COVID-19. Generated by immunoSEQ multiplex PCR, the TCRdb table keeps only in-frame clones and is missing some. Among a few hundred thousand clones listed, 87% were seen once. Sequencing was done on a sample of peripheral blood. These TCRs come from a woman between 50 and 59 years old who had recovered from COVID-19. The CDR3 runs from the conserved cysteine through the conserved F or W. The D gene is left open where the match is weak. The size entry is marked missing in some rows and otherwise reads once, few, many or a size class.

clone_size	v_call	d_call	j_call	cdr3_aa	cdr3_nt
.	TRBV18	TRBD1	TRBJ2-7	CASSPQKAGGSPINYEQYF	TGTGCCAGCTCACCACAAAAAGCAGGGGGTAGTCCAATTAACTACGAGCAGTACTTC
.	TRBV5-6	TRBD2	TRBJ2-7	CASSLGLAGTYEQYF	TGTGCCAGCAGCTTGGGACTAGCGGGCACCTACGAGCAGTACTTC
.	TRBV5-8	TRBD1	TRBJ2-2	CASSLLGQSPGELFF	TGTGCCAGCAGCTTATTGGGACAGTCTCCCGGGGAGCTGTTTTTT
.	TRBV20-1	.	TRBJ2-1	CSALRYEQFF	TGCAGTGCTCTTCGTTATGAGCAGTTCTTC
.	TRBV28	TRBD1	TRBJ2-1	CASSPFLRGQAYNEQFF	TGTGCCAGCAGCCCTTTCCTCAGGGGGCAGGCGTACAATGAGCAGTTCTTC
.	TRBV29-1	.	TRBJ2-1	CSVVGREYNEQFF	TGCAGCGTTGTTGGCAGGGAATACAATGAGCAGTTCTTC
.	TRBV6-5	.	TRBJ1-2	CASSNPDSTPGGYTF	TGTGCCAGCAGCAATCCGGACTCCACCCCGGGGGGCTACACCTTC
once	TRBV21-1	.	TRBJ2-2	CATRQGRVGELFF	TGTGCCACCCGACAGGGACGGGTCGGGGAGCTGTTTTTT
.	TRBV27	TRBD1	TRBJ1-6	CASSSGTGIGMSNSPLHF	TGTGCCAGCAGTTCCGGGACAGGGATAGGAATGAGTAATTCACCCCTCCACTTT
.	TRBV21-1	.	TRBJ1-1	CASSSRDRDKNTEAFF	TGTGCCAGCAGCTCCAGGGACAGGGACAAGAACACTGAAGCTTTCTTT
.	TRBV4-3	TRBD2	TRBJ2-1	CASSQDRLAGGGEQFF	TGCGCCAGCAGCCAAGATAGACTAGCGGGAGGGGGGGAGCAGTTCTTC
.	TRBV7-9	.	TRBJ1-3	CASSSPGTSGNTIYF	TGTGCCAGCAGCTCCCCCGGGACAAGTGGAAACACCATATATTTT
.	TRBV5-5	TRBD1	TRBJ1-3	CASSSTGVRGNTIYF	TGTGCCAGCAGCTCGACAGGGGTCAGAGGAAACACCATATATTTT
.	TRBV4-3	.	TRBJ2-3	CASSHSRIPPTDTQYF	TGCGCCAGCAGCCATTCTAGGATACCCCCCACAGATACGCAGTATTTT
.	TRBV3-1/TRBV3-2	TRBD2	TRBJ2-3	CASSRRLAGEDTQYF	TGTGCCAGCAGCCGTCGACTAGCGGGAGAAGATACGCAGTATTTT
.	TRBV6-5	TRBD1	TRBJ1-1	CASSFLGQVNTEAFF	TGTGCCAGCAGTTTCTTGGGACAGGTGAACACTGAAGCTTTCTTT
.	TRBV6-4	TRBD2	TRBJ2-3	CASSDPTSGSTDTQYF	TGTGCCAGCAGTGACCCAACTAGCGGTAGCACAGATACGCAGTATTTT
once	TRBV7-8	TRBD1	TRBJ1-4	CASSAGTGGAEKLFF	TGTGCCAGCAGCGCCGGGACAGGGGGCGCAGAAAAACTGTTTTTT
.	TRBV7-9	.	TRBJ1-1	CASSSHRLGGLATEAFF	TGTGCCAGCAGCTCCCACCGTTTGGGGGGGCTGGCCACTGAAGCTTTCTTT
.	TRBV30	.	TRBJ2-2	CAWSAIGSTGELFF	TGTGCCTGGAGTGCGATTGGGAGTACCGGGGAGCTGTTTTTT
.	TRBV19	TRBD1	TRBJ2-5	CASARTGQETQYF	TGTGCCAGTGCTCGGACAGGCCAAGAGACCCAGTACTTC
.	TRBV9	.	TRBJ1-4	CASSARWGDKLFF	TGTGCCAGCAGCGCCCGGTGGGGGGATAAACTGTTTTTT
once	TRBV28	.	TRBJ2-5	CASKTRGSYQETQYF	TGTGCCAGCAAAACGCGAGGGTCGTACCAAGAGACCCAGTACTTC
.	TRBV19	.	TRBJ1-1	CASSTGEAEAFF	TGTGCCAGTAGTACGGGGGAGGCTGAAGCTTTCTTT
.	TRBV7-8	.	TRBJ1-2	CASSLRGYYGYTF	TGTGCCAGCAGCTTAAGGGGGTACTATGGCTACACCTTC
.	TRBV6-5	TRBD2	TRBJ2-1	CASSRSGSGYNEQFF	TGTGCCAGCAGCCGAAGCGGGAGTGGCTACAATGAGCAGTTCTTC
.	TRBV19	.	TRBJ1-1	CASSIAQGTTEAFF	TGTGCCAGTAGTATAGCGCAGGGGACCACTGAAGCTTTCTTT
.	TRBV9	.	TRBJ1-1	CASNPGGENTEAFF	TGTGCCAGCAACCCGGGGGGGGAGAACACTGAAGCTTTCTTT
.	TRBV6-2/TRBV6-3	TRBD2	TRBJ2-3	CASSLAGGIRLTDTQYF	TGTGCCAGCAGTTTAGCGGGGGGGATCCGTCTCACAGATACGCAGTATTTT
.	TRBV19	TRBD2	TRBJ2-1	CASSILAGYNEQFF	TGTGCCAGTAGTATACTAGCGGGGTACAATGAGCAGTTCTTC
.	TRBV5-1	.	TRBJ2-1	CASSLAAGQSEQFF	TGCGCCAGCAGCTTGGCCGCGGGGCAGAGTGAGCAGTTCTTC
.	TRBV7-2	TRBD1	TRBJ2-7	CASSQWDSGGQYF	TGTGCCAGCAGCCAGTGGGACAGTGGCGGGCAGTACTTC
.	TRBV5-1	.	TRBJ2-3	CASSSQGREDTQYF	TGCGCCAGCAGCTCTCAGGGCCGCGAAGATACGCAGTATTTT